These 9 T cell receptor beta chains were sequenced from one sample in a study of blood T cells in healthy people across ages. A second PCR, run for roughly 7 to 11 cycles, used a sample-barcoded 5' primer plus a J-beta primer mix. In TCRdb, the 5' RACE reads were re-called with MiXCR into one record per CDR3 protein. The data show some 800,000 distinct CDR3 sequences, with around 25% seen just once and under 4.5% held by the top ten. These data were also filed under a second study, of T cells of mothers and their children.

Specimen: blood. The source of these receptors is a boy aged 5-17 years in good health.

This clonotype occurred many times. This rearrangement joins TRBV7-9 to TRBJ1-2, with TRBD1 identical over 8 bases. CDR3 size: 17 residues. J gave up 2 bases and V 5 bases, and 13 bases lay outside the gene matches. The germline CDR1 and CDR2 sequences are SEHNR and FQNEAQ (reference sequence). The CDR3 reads CASSLGSTGQANYGYTF. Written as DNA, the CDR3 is TGTGCCAGCAGCCTAGGCTCTACGGGACAGGCCAACTATGGCTACACCTTC.

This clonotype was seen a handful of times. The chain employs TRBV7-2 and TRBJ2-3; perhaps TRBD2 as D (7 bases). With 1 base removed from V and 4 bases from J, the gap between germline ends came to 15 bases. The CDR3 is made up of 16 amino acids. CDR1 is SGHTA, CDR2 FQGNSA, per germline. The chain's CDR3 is CASSLVFGGRPDTQYF. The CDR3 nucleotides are TGTGCCAGCAGCTTAGTTTTCGGGGGGCGTCCAGATACGCAGTATTTT.

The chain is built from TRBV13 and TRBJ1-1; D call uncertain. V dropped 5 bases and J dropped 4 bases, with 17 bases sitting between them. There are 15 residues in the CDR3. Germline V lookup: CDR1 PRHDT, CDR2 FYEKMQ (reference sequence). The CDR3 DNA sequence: TGTGCCAGCAGCCCTAGACCCCCAGAGGGCACTGAAGCTTTCTTT. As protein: CASSPRPPEGTEAFF.

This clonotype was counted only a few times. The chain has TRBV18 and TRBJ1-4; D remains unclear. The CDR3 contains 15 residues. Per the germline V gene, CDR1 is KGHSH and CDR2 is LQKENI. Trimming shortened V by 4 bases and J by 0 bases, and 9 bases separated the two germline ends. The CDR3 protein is CASSREAATNEKLFF. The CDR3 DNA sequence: TGTGCCAGCTCACGGGAAGCCGCAACTAATGAAAAACTGTTTTTT.

The CDR3 DNA reads TGTGCCAGCAGCTTAGGGGAGGTCTATGGCTACACCTTC. Translated, it gives CASSLGEVYGYTF. The chain is built from TRBV6-5 and TRBJ1-2, with a weak D call TRBD1 (5 bases). Germline assignment: CDR1 MNHEY and CDR2 SVGAGI. The V and J ends lost 6 bases and 4 bases respectively, with 12 bases between them. This CDR3 contains 13 residues.

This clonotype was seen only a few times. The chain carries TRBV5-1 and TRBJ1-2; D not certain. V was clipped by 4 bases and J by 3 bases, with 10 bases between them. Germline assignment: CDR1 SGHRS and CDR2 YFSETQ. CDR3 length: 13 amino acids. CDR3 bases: TGCGCCAGCAGCCTGCATCGAGACTATGGCTACACCTTC. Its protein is CASSLHRDYGYTF.

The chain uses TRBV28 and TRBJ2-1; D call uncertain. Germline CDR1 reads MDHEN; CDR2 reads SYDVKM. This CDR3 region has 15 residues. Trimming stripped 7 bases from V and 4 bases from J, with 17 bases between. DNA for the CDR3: TGTGCCAGCACTCCTATTGAATGGGGTTACAATGAGCAGTTCTTC. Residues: CASTPIEWGYNEQFF.

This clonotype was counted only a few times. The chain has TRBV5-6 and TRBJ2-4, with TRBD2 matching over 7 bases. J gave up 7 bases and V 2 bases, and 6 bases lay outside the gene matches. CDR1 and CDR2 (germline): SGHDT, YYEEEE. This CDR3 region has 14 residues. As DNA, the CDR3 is TGTGCCAGCAGCTTTTCGTCCGGGAGGAACATTCAGTACTTC. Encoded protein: CASSFSSGRNIQYF.

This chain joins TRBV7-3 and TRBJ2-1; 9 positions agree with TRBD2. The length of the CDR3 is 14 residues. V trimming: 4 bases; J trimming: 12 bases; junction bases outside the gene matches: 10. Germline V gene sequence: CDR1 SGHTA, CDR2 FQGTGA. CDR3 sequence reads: CASSSTSGHRRQFF. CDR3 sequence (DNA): TGTGCCAGCAGCTCGACTAGCGGTCACCGACGGCAGTTCTTC.